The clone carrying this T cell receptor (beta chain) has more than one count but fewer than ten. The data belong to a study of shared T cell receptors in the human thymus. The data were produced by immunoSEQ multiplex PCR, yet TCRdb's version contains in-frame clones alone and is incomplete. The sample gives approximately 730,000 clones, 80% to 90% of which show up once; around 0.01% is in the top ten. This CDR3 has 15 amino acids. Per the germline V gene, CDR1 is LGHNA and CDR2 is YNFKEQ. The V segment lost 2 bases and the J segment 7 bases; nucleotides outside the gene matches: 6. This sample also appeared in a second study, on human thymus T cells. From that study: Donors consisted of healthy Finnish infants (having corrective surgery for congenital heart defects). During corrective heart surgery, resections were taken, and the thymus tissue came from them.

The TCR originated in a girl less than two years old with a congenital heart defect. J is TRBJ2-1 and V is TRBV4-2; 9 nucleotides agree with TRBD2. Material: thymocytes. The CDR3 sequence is CASSQTGLAVNEQFF. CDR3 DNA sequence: TGTGCCAGCAGCCAAACGGGACTAGCCGTAAATGAGCAGTTCTTC.